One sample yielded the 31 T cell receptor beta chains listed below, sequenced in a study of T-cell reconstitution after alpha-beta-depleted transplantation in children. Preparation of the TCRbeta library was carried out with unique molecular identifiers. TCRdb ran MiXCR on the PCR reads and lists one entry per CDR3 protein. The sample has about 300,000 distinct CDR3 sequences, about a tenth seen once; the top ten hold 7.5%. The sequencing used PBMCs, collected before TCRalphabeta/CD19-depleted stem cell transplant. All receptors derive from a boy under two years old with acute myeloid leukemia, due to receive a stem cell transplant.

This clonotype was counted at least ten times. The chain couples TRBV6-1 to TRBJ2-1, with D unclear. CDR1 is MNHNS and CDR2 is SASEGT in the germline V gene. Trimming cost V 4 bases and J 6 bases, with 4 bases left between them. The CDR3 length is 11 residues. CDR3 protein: CASSAGNEQFF. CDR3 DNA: TGTGCCAGCAGTGCGGGCAATGAGCAGTTCTTC.

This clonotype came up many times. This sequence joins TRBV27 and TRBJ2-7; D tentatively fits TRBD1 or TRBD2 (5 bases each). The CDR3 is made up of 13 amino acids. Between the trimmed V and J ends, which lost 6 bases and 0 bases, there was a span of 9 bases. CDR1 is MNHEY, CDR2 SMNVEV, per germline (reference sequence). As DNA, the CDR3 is TGTGCCAGCAGGTCGGGGCCCTCCTACGAGCAGTACTTC. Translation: CASRSGPSYEQYF.

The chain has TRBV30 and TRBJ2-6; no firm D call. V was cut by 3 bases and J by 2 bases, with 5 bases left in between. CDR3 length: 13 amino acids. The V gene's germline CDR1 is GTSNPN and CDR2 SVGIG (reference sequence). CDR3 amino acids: CAWSTTGANVLTF. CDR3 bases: TGTGCCTGGAGCACTACTGGGGCCAACGTCCTGACTTTC.

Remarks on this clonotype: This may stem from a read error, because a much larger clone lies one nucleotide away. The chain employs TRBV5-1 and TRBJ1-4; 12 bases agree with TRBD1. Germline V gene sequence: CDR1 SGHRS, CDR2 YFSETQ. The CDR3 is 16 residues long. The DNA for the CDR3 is TGCGCCAGCAGCTGGGGGGACAGGGGGCAAGATGAAAAACCGTTTTTT. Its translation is CASSWGDRGQDEKPFF.

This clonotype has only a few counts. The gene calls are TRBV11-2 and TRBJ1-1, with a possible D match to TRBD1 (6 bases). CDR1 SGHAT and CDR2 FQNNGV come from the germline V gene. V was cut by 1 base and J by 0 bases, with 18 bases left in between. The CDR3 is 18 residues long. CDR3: CASSLGPGARVMNTEAFF. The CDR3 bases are TGTGCCAGCAGCTTAGGTCCGGGGGCCAGAGTTATGAACACTGAAGCTTTCTTT.

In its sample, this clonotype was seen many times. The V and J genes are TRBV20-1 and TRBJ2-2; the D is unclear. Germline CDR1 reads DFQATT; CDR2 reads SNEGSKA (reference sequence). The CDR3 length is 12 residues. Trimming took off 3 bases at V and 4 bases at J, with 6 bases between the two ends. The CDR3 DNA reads TGCAGTGCTAGTAAAGCCACCGGGGAGCTGTTTTTT. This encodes CSASKATGELFF.

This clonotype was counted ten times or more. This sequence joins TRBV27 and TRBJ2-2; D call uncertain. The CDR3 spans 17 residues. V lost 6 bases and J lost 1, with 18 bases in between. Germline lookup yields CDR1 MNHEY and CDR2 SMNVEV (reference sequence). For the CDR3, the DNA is TGTGCCAGCAGCTTCCTTGTTGGGCAGGTGAACACCGGGGAGCTGTTTTTT. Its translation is CASSFLVGQVNTGELFF.

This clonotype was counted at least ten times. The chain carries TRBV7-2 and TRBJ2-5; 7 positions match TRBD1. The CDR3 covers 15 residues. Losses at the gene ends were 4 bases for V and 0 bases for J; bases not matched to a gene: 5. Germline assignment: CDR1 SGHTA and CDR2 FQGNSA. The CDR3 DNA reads TGTGCCAGCAGCTCGGGACAGTCGTACCAAGAGACCCAGTACTTC. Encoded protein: CASSSGQSYQETQYF.

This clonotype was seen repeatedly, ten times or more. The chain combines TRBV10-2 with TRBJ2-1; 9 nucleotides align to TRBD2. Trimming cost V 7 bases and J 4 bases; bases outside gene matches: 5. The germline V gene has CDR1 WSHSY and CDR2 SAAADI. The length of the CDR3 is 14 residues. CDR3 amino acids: CASTTSGRYNEQFF. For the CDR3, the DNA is TGCGCCAGCACCACAAGCGGGAGGTACAATGAGCAGTTCTTC.

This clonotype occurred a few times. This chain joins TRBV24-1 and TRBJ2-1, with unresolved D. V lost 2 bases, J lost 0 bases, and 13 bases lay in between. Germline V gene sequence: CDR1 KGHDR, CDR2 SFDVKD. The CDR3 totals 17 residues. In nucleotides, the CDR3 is TGTGCCACCAGTGATTGGGGTGGCGGTTCCTCCTACAATGAGCAGTTCTTC. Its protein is CATSDWGGGSSYNEQFF.

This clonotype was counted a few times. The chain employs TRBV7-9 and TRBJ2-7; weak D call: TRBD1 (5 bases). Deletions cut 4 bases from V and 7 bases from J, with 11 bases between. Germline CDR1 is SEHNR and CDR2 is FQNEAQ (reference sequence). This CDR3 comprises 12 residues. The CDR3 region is CASSSGSREQYF. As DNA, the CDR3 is TGTGCCAGCAGCTCAGGGTCGAGGGAGCAGTACTTC. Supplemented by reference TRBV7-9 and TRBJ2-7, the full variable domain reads DTGVSQNPRHKITKRGQNVTFRCDPISEHNRLYWYRQTLGQGPEFLTYFQNEAQLEKSRLLSDRFSAERPKGSFSTLEIQRTEQGDSAMYLCASSSGSREQYFGPGTRLTVT.

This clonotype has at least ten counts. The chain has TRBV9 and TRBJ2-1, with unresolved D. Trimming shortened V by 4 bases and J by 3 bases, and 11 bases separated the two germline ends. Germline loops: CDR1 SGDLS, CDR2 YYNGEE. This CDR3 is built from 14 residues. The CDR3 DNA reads TGTGCCAGCAGCCCCCCAGACCGCTACAATGAGCAGTTCTTC. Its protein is CASSPPDRYNEQFF.

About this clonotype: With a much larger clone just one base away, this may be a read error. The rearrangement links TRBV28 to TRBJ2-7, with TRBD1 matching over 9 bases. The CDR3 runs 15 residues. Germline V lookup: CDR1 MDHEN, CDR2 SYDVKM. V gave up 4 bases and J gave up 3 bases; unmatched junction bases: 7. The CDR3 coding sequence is TGTGCCAGCAGTTACCGACAGGGGGTACACTACGAGCAGTACTTC. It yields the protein CASSYRQGVHYEQYF.

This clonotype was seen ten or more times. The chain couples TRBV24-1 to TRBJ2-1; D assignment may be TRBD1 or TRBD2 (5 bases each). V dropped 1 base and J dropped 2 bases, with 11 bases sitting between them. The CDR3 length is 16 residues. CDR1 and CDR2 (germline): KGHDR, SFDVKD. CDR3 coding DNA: TGTGCCACCAGTGATTTCGGGACGGGGACCTACAATGAGCAGTTCTTC. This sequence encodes CATSDFGTGTYNEQFF.

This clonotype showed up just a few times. Here the CDR3 DNA reads TGCGCCAGCAGCTTGGCCATGGAAGGCAATGAGCAGTTCTTC. Translation gives CASSLAMEGNEQFF. This rearrangement joins TRBV5-1 to TRBJ2-1; D unclear. V was trimmed by 0 bases and J by 6 bases, leaving 10 bases between them. Germline V gene lookup returns CDR1 SGHRS and CDR2 YFSETQ. The CDR3 spans 14 residues.

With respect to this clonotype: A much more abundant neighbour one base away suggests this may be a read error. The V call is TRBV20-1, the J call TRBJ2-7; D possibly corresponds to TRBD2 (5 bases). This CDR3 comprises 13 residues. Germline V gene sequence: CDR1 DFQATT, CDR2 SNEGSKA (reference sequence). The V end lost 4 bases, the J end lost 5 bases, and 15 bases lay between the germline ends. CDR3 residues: CSATERRSHEQYF. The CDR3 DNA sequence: TGCAGTGCTACAGAGCGGAGGTCCCACGAGCAGTACTTC.

The CDR3 sequence is CASGLGTGITYEQYF. CDR3 nucleotide sequence: TGTGCTAGTGGTTTGGGGACAGGGATCACCTACGAGCAGTACTTC. The chain combines TRBV12-5 with TRBJ2-7, with 8 positions matching TRBD1. Germline V gene lookup returns CDR1 LGHNT and CDR2 FRNRAP. V trimming: 1 base; J trimming: 2 bases; junction bases outside the gene matches: 4. The CDR3 runs 15 residues.

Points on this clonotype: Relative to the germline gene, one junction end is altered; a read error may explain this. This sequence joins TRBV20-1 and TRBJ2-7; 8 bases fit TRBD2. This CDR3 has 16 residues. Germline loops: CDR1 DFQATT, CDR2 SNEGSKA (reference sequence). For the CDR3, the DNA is TGCAGTGCTAGCCATCAACAGCGGGGGAGCTCCTACGACCAGTACTTC. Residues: CSASHQQRGSSYDQYF.

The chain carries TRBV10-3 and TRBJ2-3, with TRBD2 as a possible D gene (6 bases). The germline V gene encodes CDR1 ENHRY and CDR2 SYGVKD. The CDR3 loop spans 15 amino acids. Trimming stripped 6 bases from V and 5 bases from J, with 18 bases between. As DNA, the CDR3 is TGTGCCATCAGGACGGAGGGGCAGGAGGTAGATACGCAGTATTTT. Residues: CAIRTEGQEVDTQYF.

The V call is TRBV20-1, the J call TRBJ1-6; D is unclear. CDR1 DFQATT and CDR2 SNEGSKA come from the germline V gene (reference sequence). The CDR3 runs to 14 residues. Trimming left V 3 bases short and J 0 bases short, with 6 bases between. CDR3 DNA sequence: TGCAGTGCTAGGGAAAGCTCCTATAATTCACCCCTCCACTTT. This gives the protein CSARESSYNSPLHF.

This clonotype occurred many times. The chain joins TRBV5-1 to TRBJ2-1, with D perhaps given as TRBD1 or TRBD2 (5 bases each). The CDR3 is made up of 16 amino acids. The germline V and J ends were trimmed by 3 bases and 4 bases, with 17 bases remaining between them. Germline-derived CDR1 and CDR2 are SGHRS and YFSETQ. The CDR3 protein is CASSYFRDPAYNEQFF. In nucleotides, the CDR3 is TGCGCCAGCAGCTATTTCCGGGACCCAGCTTACAATGAGCAGTTCTTC.

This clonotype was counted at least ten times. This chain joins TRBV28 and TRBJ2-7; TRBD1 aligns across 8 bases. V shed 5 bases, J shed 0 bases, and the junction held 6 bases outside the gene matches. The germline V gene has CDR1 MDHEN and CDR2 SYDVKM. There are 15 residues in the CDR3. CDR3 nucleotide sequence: TGTGCCAGCAGTCGCCGGACAGGGTCCTCCTACGAGCAGTACTTC. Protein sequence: CASSRRTGSSYEQYF. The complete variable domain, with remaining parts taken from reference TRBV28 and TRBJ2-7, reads DVKVTQSSRYLVKRTGEKVFLECVQDMDHENMFWYRQDPGLGLRLIYFSYDVKMKEKGDIPEGYSVSREKKERFSLILESASTNQTSMYLCASSRRTGSSYEQYFGPGTRLTVT.

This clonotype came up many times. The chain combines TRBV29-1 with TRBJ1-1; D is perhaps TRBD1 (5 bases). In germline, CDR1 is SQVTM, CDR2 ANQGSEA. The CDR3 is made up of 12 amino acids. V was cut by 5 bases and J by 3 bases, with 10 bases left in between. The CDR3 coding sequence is TGCAGCGTTATGGACACCTACACTGAAGCTTTCTTT. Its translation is CSVMDTYTEAFF.

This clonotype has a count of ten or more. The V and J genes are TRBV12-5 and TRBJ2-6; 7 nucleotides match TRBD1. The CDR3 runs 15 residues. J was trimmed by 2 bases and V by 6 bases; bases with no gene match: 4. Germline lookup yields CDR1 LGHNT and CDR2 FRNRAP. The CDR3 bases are TGTGCTAGTGGAGCTACAGGGGCTGGGGCCAACGTCCTGACTTTC. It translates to CASGATGAGANVLTF.

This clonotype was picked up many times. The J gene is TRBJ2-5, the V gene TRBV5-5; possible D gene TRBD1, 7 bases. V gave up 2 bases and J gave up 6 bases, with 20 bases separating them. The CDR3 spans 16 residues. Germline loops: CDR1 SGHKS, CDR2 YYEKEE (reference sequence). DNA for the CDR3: TGTGCCAGCAGCTTCGCTATCCGGGCAGGGGGGAAGACCCAGTACTTC. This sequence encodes CASSFAIRAGGKTQYF.

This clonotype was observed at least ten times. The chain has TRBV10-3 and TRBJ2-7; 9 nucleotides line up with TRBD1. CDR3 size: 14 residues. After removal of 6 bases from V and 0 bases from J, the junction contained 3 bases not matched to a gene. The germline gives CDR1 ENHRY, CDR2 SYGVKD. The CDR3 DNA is TGTGCCATCAGGGGACAGGGTAGCTCCTACGAGCAGTACTTC. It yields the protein CAIRGQGSSYEQYF.

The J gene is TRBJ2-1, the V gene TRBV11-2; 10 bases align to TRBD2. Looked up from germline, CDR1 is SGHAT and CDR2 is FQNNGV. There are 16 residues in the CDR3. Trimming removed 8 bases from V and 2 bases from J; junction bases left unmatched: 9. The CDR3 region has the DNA TGTGCCAGCCGGGGGCTAGCGGGAGCACCCTACAATGAGCAGTTCTTC. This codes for CASRGLAGAPYNEQFF.

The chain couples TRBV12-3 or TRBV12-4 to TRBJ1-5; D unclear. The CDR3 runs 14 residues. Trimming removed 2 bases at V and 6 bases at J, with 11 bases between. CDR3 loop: CASSLRKSPQPQHF. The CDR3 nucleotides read TGTGCCAGCAGTTTAAGGAAGTCCCCTCAGCCCCAGCATTTT.

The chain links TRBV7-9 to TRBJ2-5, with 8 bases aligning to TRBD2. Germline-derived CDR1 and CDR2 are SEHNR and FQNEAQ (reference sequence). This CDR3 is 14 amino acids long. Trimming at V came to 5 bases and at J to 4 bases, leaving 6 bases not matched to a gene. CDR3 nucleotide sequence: TGTGCCAGCAGCCCTTCGGGACTAGGAGAGACCCAGTACTTC. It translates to CASSPSGLGETQYF. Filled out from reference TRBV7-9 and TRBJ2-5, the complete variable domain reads DTGVSQNPRHKITKRGQNVTFRCDPISEHNRLYWYRQTLGQGPEFLTYFQNEAQLEKSRLLSDRFSAERPKGSFSTLEIQRTEQGDSAMYLCASSPSGLGETQYFGPGTRLLVL.

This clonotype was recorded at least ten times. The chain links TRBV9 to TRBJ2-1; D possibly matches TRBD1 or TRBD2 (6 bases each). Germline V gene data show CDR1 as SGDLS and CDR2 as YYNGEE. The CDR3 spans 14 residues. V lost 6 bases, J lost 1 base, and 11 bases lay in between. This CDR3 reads CASNRDSSYNEQFF. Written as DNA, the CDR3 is TGTGCCAGCAACAGGGACTCATCCTACAATGAGCAGTTCTTC.

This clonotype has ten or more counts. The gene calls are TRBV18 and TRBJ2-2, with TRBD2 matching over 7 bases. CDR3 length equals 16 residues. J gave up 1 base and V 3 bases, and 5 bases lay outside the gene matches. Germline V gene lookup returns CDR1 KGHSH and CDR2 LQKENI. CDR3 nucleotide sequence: TGTGCCAGCTCACCGGCTAGCGGTCGGAACACCGGGGAGCTGTTTTTT. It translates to CASSPASGRNTGELFF.